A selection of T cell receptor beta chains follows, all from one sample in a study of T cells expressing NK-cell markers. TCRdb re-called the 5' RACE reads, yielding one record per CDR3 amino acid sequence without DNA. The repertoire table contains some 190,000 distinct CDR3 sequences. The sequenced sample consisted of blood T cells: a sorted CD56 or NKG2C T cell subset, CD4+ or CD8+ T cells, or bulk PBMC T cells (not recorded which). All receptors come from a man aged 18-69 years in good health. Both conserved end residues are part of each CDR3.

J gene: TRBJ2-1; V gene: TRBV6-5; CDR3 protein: CASSYPGPLGYNEQFF
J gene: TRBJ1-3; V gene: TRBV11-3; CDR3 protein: CASSFRGAGNTIYF
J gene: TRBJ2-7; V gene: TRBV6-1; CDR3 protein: CASSEAIEVDEQYF
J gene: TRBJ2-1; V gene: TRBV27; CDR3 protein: CASGWTGQGNEQFF
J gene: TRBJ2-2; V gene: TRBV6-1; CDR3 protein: CASSPGRGRSTGELFF
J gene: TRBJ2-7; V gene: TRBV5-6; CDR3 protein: CASSSSGTGGNEQYF
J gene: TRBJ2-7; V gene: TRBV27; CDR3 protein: CASSLIGATGGGYEQYF
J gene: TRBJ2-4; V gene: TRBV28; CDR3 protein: CASSFVGTPTIAKNIQYF
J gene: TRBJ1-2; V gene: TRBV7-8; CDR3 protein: CASSLRAGGLGYTF
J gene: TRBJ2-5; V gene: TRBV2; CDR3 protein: CASSELPGRETQYF
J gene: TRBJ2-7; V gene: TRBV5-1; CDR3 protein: CASSLTGGSSYEQYF
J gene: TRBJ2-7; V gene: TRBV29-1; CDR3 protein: CSVGGGGNSEQYF